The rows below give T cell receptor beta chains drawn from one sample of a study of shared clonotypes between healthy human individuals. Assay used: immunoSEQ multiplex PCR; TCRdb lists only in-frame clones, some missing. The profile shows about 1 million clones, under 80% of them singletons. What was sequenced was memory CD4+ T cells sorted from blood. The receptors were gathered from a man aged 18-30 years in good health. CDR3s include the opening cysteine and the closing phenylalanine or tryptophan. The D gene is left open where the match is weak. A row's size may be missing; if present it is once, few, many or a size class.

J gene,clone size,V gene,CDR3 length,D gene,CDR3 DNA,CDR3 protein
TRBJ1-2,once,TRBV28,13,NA,TGTGCCAGCAGTTTGGAGACGGCGCGCGGCTACACCTTC,CASSLETARGYTF
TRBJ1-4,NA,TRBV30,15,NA,TGTGCCTGGAGGCCTTTCGGGGCGGCAAATGAAAAACTGTTTTTT,CAWRPFGAANEKLFF
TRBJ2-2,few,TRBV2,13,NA,TGTGCCAGCACTCTACTAGAAACCGGGGAGCTGTTTTTT,CASTLLETGELFF
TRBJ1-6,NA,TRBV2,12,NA,TGTGCCAGCAGTCCTGGAGGTTCACCCCTCCACTTT,CASSPGGSPLHF
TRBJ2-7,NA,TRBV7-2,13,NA,TGTGCCAGCAGCTCCGAGGCCAGCTACGAGCAGTACTTC,CASSSEASYEQYF
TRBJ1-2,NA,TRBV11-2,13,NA,TGTGCCAGCAGCCCTCGACGCCACTATGGCTACACCTTC,CASSPRRHYGYTF
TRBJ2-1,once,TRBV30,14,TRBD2,TGTGCCTGGAGTGCCCGCCCGCTAGCGGGGGAGCAGTTCTTC,CAWSARPLAGEQFF
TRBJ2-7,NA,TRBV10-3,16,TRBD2,TGTGCCATCAGCAACGTAGCGGGAGGGCCAGGCGACGAGCAGTACTTC,CAISNVAGGPGDEQYF
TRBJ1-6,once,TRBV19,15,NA,TGTGCCAGTAGTATCGATGGGGCGTATAATTCACCCCTCCACTTT,CASSIDGAYNSPLHF
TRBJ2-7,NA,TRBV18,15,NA,TGTGCCAGCTCCCAGCACCCGGGTCCCTCCTACGAGCAGTACTTC,CASSQHPGPSYEQYF
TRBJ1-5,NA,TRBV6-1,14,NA,TGTGCCAGCAGTGAAAATACACGTTATCAGCCCCAGCATTTT,CASSENTRYQPQHF
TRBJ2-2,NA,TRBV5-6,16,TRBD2,TGTGCCAGCAGCCTACGGGCTAGCGGCTACACCGGGGAGCTGTTTTTT,CASSLRASGYTGELFF
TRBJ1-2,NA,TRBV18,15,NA,TGTGCCAGCTCACCTCTCAAAACTACTAACTATGGCTACACCTTC,CASSPLKTTNYGYTF
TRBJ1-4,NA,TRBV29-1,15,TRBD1,TGCAGCGTTGCAAGGACAGGAGGAACTAATGAAAAACTGTTTTTT,CSVARTGGTNEKLFF
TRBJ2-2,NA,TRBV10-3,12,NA,TGTGCCATTACCACGAACACCGGGGAGCTGTTTTTT,CAITTNTGELFF
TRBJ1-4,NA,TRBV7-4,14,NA,TGTGCCAGCAGCCTACGAGACCCTAATGAAAAACTGTTTTTT,CASSLRDPNEKLFF
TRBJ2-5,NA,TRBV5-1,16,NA,TGCGCCAGCAGCCACGGGACTGGCTCAGAACAAGAGACCCAGTACTTC,CASSHGTGSEQETQYF